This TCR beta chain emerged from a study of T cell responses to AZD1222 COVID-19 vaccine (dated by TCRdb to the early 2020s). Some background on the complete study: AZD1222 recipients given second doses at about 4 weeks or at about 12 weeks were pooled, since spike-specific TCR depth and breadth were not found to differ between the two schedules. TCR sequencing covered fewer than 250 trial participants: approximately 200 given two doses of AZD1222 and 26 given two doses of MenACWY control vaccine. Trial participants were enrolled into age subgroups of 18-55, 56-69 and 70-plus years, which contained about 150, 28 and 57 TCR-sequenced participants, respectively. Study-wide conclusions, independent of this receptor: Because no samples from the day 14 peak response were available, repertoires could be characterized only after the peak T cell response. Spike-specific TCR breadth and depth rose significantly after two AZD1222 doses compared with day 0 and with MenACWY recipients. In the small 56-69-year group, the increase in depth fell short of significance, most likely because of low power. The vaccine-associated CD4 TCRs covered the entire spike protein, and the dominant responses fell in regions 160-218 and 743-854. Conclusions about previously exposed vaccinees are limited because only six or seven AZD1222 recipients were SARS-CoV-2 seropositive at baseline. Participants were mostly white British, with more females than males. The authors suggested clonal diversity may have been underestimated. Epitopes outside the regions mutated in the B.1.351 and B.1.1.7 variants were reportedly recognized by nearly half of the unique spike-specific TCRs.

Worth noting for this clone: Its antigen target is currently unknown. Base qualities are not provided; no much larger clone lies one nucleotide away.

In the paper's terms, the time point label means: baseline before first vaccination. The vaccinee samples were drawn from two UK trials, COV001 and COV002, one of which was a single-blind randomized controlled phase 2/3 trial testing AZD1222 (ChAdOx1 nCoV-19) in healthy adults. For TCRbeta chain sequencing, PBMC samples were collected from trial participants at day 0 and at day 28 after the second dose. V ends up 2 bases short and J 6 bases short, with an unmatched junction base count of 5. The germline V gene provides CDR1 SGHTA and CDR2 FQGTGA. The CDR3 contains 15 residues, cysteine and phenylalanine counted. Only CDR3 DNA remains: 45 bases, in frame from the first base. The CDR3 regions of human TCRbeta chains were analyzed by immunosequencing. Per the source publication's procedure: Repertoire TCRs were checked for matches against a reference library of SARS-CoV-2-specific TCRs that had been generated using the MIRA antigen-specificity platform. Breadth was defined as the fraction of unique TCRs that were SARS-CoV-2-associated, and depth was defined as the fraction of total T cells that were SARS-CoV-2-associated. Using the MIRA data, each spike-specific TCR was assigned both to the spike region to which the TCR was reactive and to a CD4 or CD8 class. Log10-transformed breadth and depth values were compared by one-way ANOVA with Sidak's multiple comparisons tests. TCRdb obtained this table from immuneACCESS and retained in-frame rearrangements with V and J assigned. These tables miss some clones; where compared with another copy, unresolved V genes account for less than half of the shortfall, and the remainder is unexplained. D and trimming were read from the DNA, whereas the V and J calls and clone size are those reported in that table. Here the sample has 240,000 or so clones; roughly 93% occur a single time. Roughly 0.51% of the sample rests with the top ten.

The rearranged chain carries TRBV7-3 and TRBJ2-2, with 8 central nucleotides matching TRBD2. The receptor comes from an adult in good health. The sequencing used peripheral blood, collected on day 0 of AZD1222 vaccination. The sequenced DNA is TGTGCCAGCAGCTTAGTTGGACTAGCAGCCGGGGAGCTGTTTTTT. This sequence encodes CASSLVGLAAGELFF.